The next 14 T cell receptor beta chains were all read from a single sample in a study of T-cell reconstitution after alpha-beta-depleted transplantation in children. A library of TCRbeta sequences, prepared with unique molecular identifiers, was generated. TCRdb re-called the PCR reads through MiXCR, storing one row per CDR3 protein. In the table there are approximately 1,000,000 distinct CDR3 sequences, about 26% of which are singletons. Here the sequenced sample was PBMCs, mostly from graft donor cells, taken 360 days after TCRalphabeta/CD19-depleted stem cell transplant. All receptors derive from a boy younger than two who had a stem cell transplant for SCID, so the T cells may come from the graft donor.

This chain links TRBV20-1 with TRBJ2-1, with 13 bases identical to TRBD2. V lost 6 bases to trimming and J lost 4 bases; unmatched junction nucleotides: 6. This CDR3 contains 15 residues. Germline lookup yields CDR1 DFQATT and CDR2 SNEGSKA (reference sequence). The CDR3 DNA is TGCAGTGCCAGGACTAGCGGGGGAGTTTACAATGAGCAGTTCTTC. Its protein product is CSARTSGGVYNEQFF.

The genes are TRBV5-1 and TRBJ2-7; 7 nucleotides agree with TRBD1. Germline-derived CDR1 and CDR2 are SGHRS and YFSETQ. The ends lost 0 bases at V and 12 bases at J; junction bases unmatched: 12. There are 14 residues in the CDR3. CDR3 DNA: TGCGCCAGCAGCTTGGAGGGGACAGAGGGGACGACGTACTTC. Translated, it gives CASSLEGTEGTTYF. Filled out from reference TRBV5-1 and TRBJ2-7, the complete variable domain reads KAGVTQTPRYLIKTRGQQVTLSCSPISGHRSVSWYQQTPGQGLQFLFEYFSETQRNKGNFPGRFSGRQFSNSRSEMNVSTLELGDSALYLCASSLEGTEGTTYFGPGTRLTVT.

V is TRBV10-3 and J is TRBJ2-7, with TRBD1 matching over 8 bases. The V and J ends lost 4 bases and 4 bases, in that order; junction bases with no gene match: 15. Germline V CDR1 and CDR2: ENHRY, SYGVKD. The CDR3 is made up of 17 amino acids. Here the CDR3 DNA reads TGTGCCATCAGTGGTCCGGGTGTCGGACAGGGAATTTACGAGCAGTACTTC. This codes for CAISGPGVGQGIYEQYF.

The DNA for the CDR3 is TGCGCCAGCACCTACACTAGCGGGGGGGCTGGGGCCAACGTCCTGACTTTC. It specifies CASTYTSGGAGANVLTF. V gene TRBV4-1 combines with J gene TRBJ2-6, with TRBD2 identical over 13 bases. The germline gives CDR1 MGHRA, CDR2 YSYEKL. The V gene end was trimmed by 7 bases and the J gene end by 2 bases; junction bases not matched to a gene: 5. This CDR3 is 17 amino acids long.

The J gene is TRBJ2-5, the V gene TRBV29-1; 7 bases line up with TRBD1. CDR1 SQVTM and CDR2 ANQGSEA come from the germline V gene. The CDR3 covers 14 residues. Losses at the gene ends were 5 bases for V and 1 base for J; bases not matched to a gene: 7. The chain's CDR3 is CSVIRSGGQETQYF. DNA of the CDR3: TGCAGCGTTATCCGCTCAGGGGGCCAAGAGACCCAGTACTTC.

The gene calls are TRBV2 and TRBJ2-1, with 12 bases identical to TRBD2. J gave up 3 bases and V 11 bases, and 17 bases lay outside the gene matches. The CDR3 totals 18 residues. CDR1 SNHLY and CDR2 FYNNEI come from the germline V gene. The CDR3 bases are TGTGCCTCCGAAGCCCGGCTAGCGGGGGGGTTTGGCTACAATGAGCAGTTCTTC. Translation: CASEARLAGGFGYNEQFF.

V and J are TRBV5-1 and TRBJ2-3; 8 bases line up with TRBD2. Germline V lookup: CDR1 SGHRS, CDR2 YFSETQ. Unmatched junction bases numbered 3, after V lost 0 bases and J lost 12 bases. This CDR3 comprises 12 residues. The CDR3 DNA sequence: TGCGCCAGCAGCTTGGATCTAGCGGGTCAGTATTTT. Amino acid sequence: CASSLDLAGQYF.

The chain carries TRBV29-1 and TRBJ1-1; a possible D gene is TRBD1 (5 bases). CDR3 length: 12 residues. From germline, CDR1 is SQVTM and CDR2 ANQGSEA. Trimming cost V 6 bases and J 4 bases, with 12 bases left between them. CDR3 coding DNA: TGCAGCGTCAGGTCTGGGGCCACTGAAGCTTTCTTT. It is translated as CSVRSGATEAFF. The whole variable domain, remainder taken from reference TRBV29-1 and TRBJ1-1, is SAVISQKPSRDICQRGTSLTIQCQVDSQVTMMFWYRQQPGQSLTLIATANQGSEATYESGFVIDKFPISRPNLTFSTLTVSNMSPEDSSIYLCSVRSGATEAFFGQGTRLTVV.

This clonotype was recorded a few times. V gene TRBV29-1 combines with J gene TRBJ2-7, with a weak D call TRBD2 (7 bases). Deletions cut 0 bases from V and 3 bases from J, with 15 bases between. CDR1 and CDR2 (germline): SQVTM, ANQGSEA. The length of the CDR3 is 15 residues. The CDR3 spells CSVEEAKGGVYEQYF. CDR3 coding DNA: TGCAGCGTTGAAGAGGCTAAAGGGGGGGTCTACGAGCAGTACTTC.

This clonotype was seen ten or more times. V is TRBV20-1 and J is TRBJ2-7; TRBD1 is a possible D gene (5 bases). The germline V gene has CDR1 DFQATT and CDR2 SNEGSKA (reference sequence). The CDR3 spans 13 residues. V lost 3 bases and J lost 2, with 11 bases in between. The CDR3 DNA follows: TGCAGTGCTAGTCCCAGGGCGGCCTACGAGCAGTACTTC. As protein: CSASPRAAYEQYF.

The chain is built from TRBV12-3 or TRBV12-4 and TRBJ2-7; D not certain. Trimming took 6 bases from V and 3 from J, leaving 18 bases between them. The CDR3 covers 15 residues. The CDR3 coding sequence is TGTGCCAGCAGCCCCCGGGCAGGCCTACTCTACGAGCAGTACTTC. Residues: CASSPRAGLLYEQYF.

A few counts support this clonotype. The chain carries TRBV29-1 and TRBJ2-7; 9 nucleotides agree with TRBD1. The ends lost 1 base at V and 2 bases at J; junction bases unmatched: 9. This CDR3 contains 16 residues. Germline CDR1 SQVTM, CDR2 ANQGSEA. The CDR3 DNA follows: TGCAGCGTTGAAGGGGTGGCGGGACAGGGTCCCTACGAGCAGTACTTC. This gives the protein CSVEGVAGQGPYEQYF.

The rearrangement uses TRBV12-3 or TRBV12-4 and TRBJ2-7, with 7 bases lining up with TRBD1. This CDR3 is 12 amino acids long. The ends lost 8 bases at V and 6 bases at J; junction bases unmatched: 7. Written as DNA, the CDR3 is TGTGCCAGCTCACCACAGGGGACCGAGCAGTACTTC. Protein sequence: CASSPQGTEQYF.

This clonotype showed up just a few times. The rearrangement joins TRBV15 to TRBJ2-1; D call uncertain. CDR3 length: 14 amino acids. CDR1 is LNHNV, CDR2 YYDKDF, per germline (reference sequence). Trimming took 0 bases from V and 6 from J, leaving 9 bases between them. CDR3 region: CATSRDSQPNEQFF. The CDR3 DNA is TGTGCCACCAGCAGAGATTCCCAGCCCAATGAGCAGTTCTTC.